Listed below are T cell receptor beta chains from one sample, sequenced in a study of beta chain features in type 1 diabetes. The protocol was immunoSEQ multiplex PCR, while the TCRdb copy is restricted to in-frame clones and leaves out a portion. The sample carries a few hundred thousand clones, 20% recorded once. Sequencing used naive CD4+ T cells from blood. These receptors all stem from a woman between 40 and 55 years old with type 1 diabetes. Each CDR3 is given with its conserved first and last residue. D genes are given only for firm matches. The size entry is marked missing in some rows and otherwise reads once, few, many or a size class.

v_gene: TRBV7-9; abundance: NA; d_gene: TRBD1; j_gene: TRBJ1-2; CDR3nt: TGTGCCAGCAGCGACAGGGTTGTCTATGGCTACACCTTC; CDR3aa: CASSDRVVYGYTF
v_gene: TRBV7-3; abundance: few; d_gene: NA; j_gene: TRBJ2-5; CDR3nt: TGTGCCAGCAGCTCCCGGACAGATGAGACCCAGTACTTC; CDR3aa: CASSSRTDETQYF
v_gene: TRBV2; abundance: NA; d_gene: NA; j_gene: TRBJ2-5; CDR3nt: TGTGCCAGCAGTGAAGAGGGAGGCGGGGAGACCCAGTACTTC; CDR3aa: CASSEEGGGETQYF
v_gene: TRBV19; abundance: few; d_gene: TRBD2; j_gene: TRBJ2-1; CDR3nt: TGTGCCAGTAGTACTAGCGGGGGGGCCGGCGAGCAGTTCTTC; CDR3aa: CASSTSGGAGEQFF
v_gene: TRBV19; abundance: few; d_gene: TRBD1; j_gene: TRBJ2-3; CDR3nt: TGTGCCAGTAGTATCCGACAGGGGGGTGATACGCAGTATTTT; CDR3aa: CASSIRQGGDTQYF
v_gene: TRBV18; abundance: few; d_gene: NA; j_gene: TRBJ1-4; CDR3nt: TGTGCCAGCTCACCCATGACAGGCTACGCAACTAATGAAAAACTGTTTTTT; CDR3aa: CASSPMTGYATNEKLFF
v_gene: TRBV18; abundance: NA; d_gene: TRBD1; j_gene: TRBJ1-5; CDR3nt: TGTGCCAGCTCTGGACAGGGGGGTAGCGTCAATCAGCCCCAGCATTTT; CDR3aa: CASSGQGGSVNQPQHF
v_gene: TRBV28; abundance: NA; d_gene: NA; j_gene: TRBJ1-4; CDR3nt: TGTGCCAGCAGTTTCAGGGCTTGGAATGAAAAACTGTTTTTT; CDR3aa: CASSFRAWNEKLFF
v_gene: TRBV2; abundance: NA; d_gene: NA; j_gene: TRBJ1-2; CDR3nt: TGTGCCAGCAGTCCAGGAATCTATGGCTACACCTTC; CDR3aa: CASSPGIYGYTF
v_gene: TRBV7-3; abundance: NA; d_gene: TRBD2; j_gene: TRBJ2-1; CDR3nt: TGTGCCAGCAGTTACGGACTAGCGGGCAATGAGCAGTTCTTC; CDR3aa: CASSYGLAGNEQFF
v_gene: TRBV30; abundance: few; d_gene: TRBD2; j_gene: TRBJ2-1; CDR3nt: TGTGCCTGGAGTGTAAGGTCGCGGGGGACCCAGTTCTTC; CDR3aa: CAWSVRSRGTQFF
v_gene: TRBV7-3; abundance: few; d_gene: NA; j_gene: TRBJ1-1; CDR3nt: TGTGCCAGCAGCGTAACCATGAACACTGAAGCTTTCTTT; CDR3aa: CASSVTMNTEAFF
v_gene: TRBV4-3; abundance: NA; d_gene: TRBD1; j_gene: TRBJ2-7; CDR3nt: TGCGCCAGCAGCCAGGGGGCCGGGACAGGGAAATACGAGCAGTACTTC; CDR3aa: CASSQGAGTGKYEQYF
v_gene: TRBV6-5; abundance: NA; d_gene: TRBD1; j_gene: TRBJ1-2; CDR3nt: TGTGCCAGCAGTCCAGGCCAGGGGGTCGATGGCTACACCTTC; CDR3aa: CASSPGQGVDGYTF
v_gene: TRBV7-3; abundance: few; d_gene: TRBD2; j_gene: TRBJ2-7; CDR3nt: TGTGCCAGCAGCTTAACTAGCCTAGCGGGGGGTGCCTACGAGCAGTACTTC; CDR3aa: CASSLTSLAGGAYEQYF
v_gene: TRBV30; abundance: NA; d_gene: NA; j_gene: TRBJ1-5; CDR3nt: TGTGCCTGGAGGGGCCTTTATAGCAATCAGCCCCAGCATTTT; CDR3aa: CAWRGLYSNQPQHF
v_gene: TRBV28; abundance: NA; d_gene: TRBD1; j_gene: TRBJ1-5; CDR3nt: TGTGCCAGCAGTTTAGTGGACAGGACCGATCAGCCCCAGCATTTT; CDR3aa: CASSLVDRTDQPQHF
v_gene: TRBV27; abundance: few; d_gene: NA; j_gene: TRBJ2-2; CDR3nt: TGTGCCAGCAGTCCCCTTAGCGCTGGCGGGGAGCTGTTTTTT; CDR3aa: CASSPLSAGGELFF
v_gene: TRBV6-6; abundance: NA; d_gene: NA; j_gene: TRBJ1-1; CDR3nt: TGTGCCAGCAGTTGGCGACAGCAGAACACTGAAGCTTTCTTT; CDR3aa: CASSWRQQNTEAFF
v_gene: TRBV4-3; abundance: NA; d_gene: NA; j_gene: TRBJ1-3; CDR3nt: TGCGCCAGCAGCCAAGGGACAGACTCTGGAAACACCATATATTTT; CDR3aa: CASSQGTDSGNTIYF
v_gene: TRBV29-1; abundance: NA; d_gene: NA; j_gene: TRBJ1-1; CDR3nt: TGCAGCGTTGATGGTAGTTGGGGGCGGGCTTCGACTGAAGCTTTCTTT; CDR3aa: CSVDGSWGRASTEAFF
v_gene: TRBV11-2; abundance: NA; d_gene: TRBD1; j_gene: TRBJ1-1; CDR3nt: TGTGCCAGCAGCCACAACAGGGGGAACACTGAAGCTTTCTTT; CDR3aa: CASSHNRGNTEAFF
v_gene: TRBV30; abundance: few; d_gene: NA; j_gene: TRBJ2-1; CDR3nt: TGTGCCTGGAGTGGCGTCTCCTACAATGAGCAGTTCTTC; CDR3aa: CAWSGVSYNEQFF
v_gene: TRBV9; abundance: NA; d_gene: NA; j_gene: TRBJ1-5; CDR3nt: TGTGCCAGCAGCGTAGACGGGGATCAGCCCCAGCATTTT; CDR3aa: CASSVDGDQPQHF
v_gene: TRBV9; abundance: NA; d_gene: TRBD1; j_gene: TRBJ2-5; CDR3nt: TGTGCCAGCAGCGTCGGCCTCCGAGGACAGGGTATGGAGACCCAGTACTTC; CDR3aa: CASSVGLRGQGMETQYF
v_gene: TRBV30; abundance: few; d_gene: TRBD1; j_gene: TRBJ2-7; CDR3nt: TGTGCCTGGACCCCAGGGGGCGACGAGCAGTACTTC; CDR3aa: CAWTPGGDEQYF
v_gene: TRBV7-9; abundance: NA; d_gene: TRBD1; j_gene: TRBJ2-7; CDR3nt: TGTGCCAGCAGCTGGGGGACAGGGCTTAGCTCCTACGAGCAGTACTTC; CDR3aa: CASSWGTGLSSYEQYF
v_gene: TRBV7-6; abundance: few; d_gene: TRBD1; j_gene: TRBJ1-1; CDR3nt: TGTGCCAGCAGTTTGGACAGGGGGAACACTGAAGCTTTCTTT; CDR3aa: CASSLDRGNTEAFF
v_gene: TRBV11-1; abundance: NA; d_gene: NA; j_gene: TRBJ2-5; CDR3nt: TGTGCCAGCAGCTTAGGGGAGGAGACCCAGTACTTC; CDR3aa: CASSLGEETQYF